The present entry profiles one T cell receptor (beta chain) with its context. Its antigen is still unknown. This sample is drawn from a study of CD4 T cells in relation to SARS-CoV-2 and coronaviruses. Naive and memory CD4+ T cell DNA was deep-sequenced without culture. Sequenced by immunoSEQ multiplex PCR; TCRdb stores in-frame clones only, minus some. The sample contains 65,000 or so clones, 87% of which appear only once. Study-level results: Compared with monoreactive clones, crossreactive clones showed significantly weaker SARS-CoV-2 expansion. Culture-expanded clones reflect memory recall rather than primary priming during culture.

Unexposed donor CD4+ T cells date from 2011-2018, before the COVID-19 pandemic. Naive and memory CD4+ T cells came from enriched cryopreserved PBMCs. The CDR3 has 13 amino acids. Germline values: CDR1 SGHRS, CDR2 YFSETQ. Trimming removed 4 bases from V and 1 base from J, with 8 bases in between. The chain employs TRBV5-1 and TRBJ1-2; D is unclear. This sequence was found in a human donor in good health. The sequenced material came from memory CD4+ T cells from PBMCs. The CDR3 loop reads CASSPDGNYGYTF. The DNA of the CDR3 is TGCGCCAGCAGCCCCGACGGTAACTATGGCTACACCTTC. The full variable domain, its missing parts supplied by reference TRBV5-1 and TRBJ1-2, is KAGVTQTPRYLIKTRGQQVTLSCSPISGHRSVSWYQQTPGQGLQFLFEYFSETQRNKGNFPGRFSGRQFSNSRSEMNVSTLELGDSALYLCASSPDGNYGYTFGSGTRLTVV.